The source of this T cell receptor beta chain is a study of OX40 agonist ivuxolimab in advanced cancers. Describing the broader study: Ivuxolimab was a fully human IgG2 agonistic monoclonal antibody targeting the costimulatory receptor OX40 (CD134). The paper describes the monotherapy dose-escalation part (N of about 52 patients) of the phase I trial of ivuxolimab. Patients were allowed to have had prior anti-PD-1, anti-PD-L1 or anti-CTLA-4 therapy, and around 40% of the dose-escalation patients had previously received checkpoint inhibitors. In the dose-escalation cohort, around 80% of patients were male, and the mean age was around 60 years with a range of about 20 to 80. Peripheral TCRbeta sequencing was intended to test whether TCR sequence diversity was altered and clonal T-cell expansion was caused by ivuxolimab. Intravenous ivuxolimab was administered to patients every 2 weeks at six dose levels: 0.01, 0.1, 0.3, 1.5, 3 and 10 mg/kg. Of the roughly 51 patients in dose escalation, 19 had hepatocellular carcinoma, roughly 15 had melanoma, 9 had renal cell carcinoma and 9 had head and neck cancer. Partial responses occurred in three dose-escalation patients: two with cutaneous melanoma and one with hepatocellular carcinoma.

General findings and caveats noted by the study authors: Antigen specificity was not determined for the clonally expanded peripheral T cells. At doses of 0.1 to 3.0 mg/kg, clonal expansion of both CD4+ and CD8+ blood T cells was observed from baseline to week 6. In partial responders in the 0.1-3.0 mg/kg groups, normalized peripheral clonal expansion was found to be among the lowest, especially among CD8+ T cells. Low levels of normalized T-cell clonal expansion were also seen in some nonresponding patients. After ivuxolimab, CD8+ T cells had more expanded clones than CD4+ T cells on average.

Comments on this clone: No antigen is known for it. No base quality information exists; no much larger clone differs at one position.

Genomic DNA was extracted from sorted cells for sequencing of the TCRbeta CDR3 region. The immunoSEQ Assay was used for sequencing of TCRbeta CDR3 regions. Not all clones reach the TCRdb copy of this immuneACCESS table, which keeps in-frame sequences only. Checked studies attribute under half of the gap to unresolved V genes and leave the rest unexplained. In all, the sample holds around 68,000 clones, and about 91% of those were seen once. Approximately 0.32% of the sample comes from the top ten. From a lookup of the germline V gene (reference sequence), CDR1 and CDR2 are PRHDT and FYEKMQ. Unmatched junction bases come to 6, with V trimmed by 0 bases and J by 5 bases. The CDR3 goes from the cysteine to the phenylalanine over 16 residues. The CDR3 DNA has 48 bases and is translated from base 1. Patients with autoimmune disease history or receiving systemic immunosuppression were excluded from the trial. In every dose cohort, peripheral blood was drawn for TCR sequencing at baseline, cycle 4 day 1, and cycle 7 day 1. The samples were taken from a phase I, first-in-human, multicenter, open-label dose-escalation trial of ivuxolimab. Adults with locally advanced or metastatic melanoma, renal cell, hepatocellular, or head and neck squamous cell carcinoma were enrolled in the trial. Before TCR sequencing, CD4+ and CD8+ T cells were separately sorted from peripheral blood.

The sample here was CD4+ or CD8+ T cells sorted from blood, taken in a trial of the OX40 agonist ivuxolimab. The TCR sequence derives from an adult with an advanced solid tumor such as melanoma, head and neck, liver or kidney cancer. The chain employs TRBV13 and TRBJ2-1; 8 bases in the middle match TRBD2. Here is the DNA: TGTGCCAGCAGCTTAGGCCTTAGCGGGATGGACAATGAGCAGTTCTTC. The resulting protein is CASSLGLSGMDNEQFF.